The rows below give T cell receptor beta chains drawn from one sample of a study of blood T cell repertoires in COVID-19. Sequenced by immunoSEQ multiplex PCR; TCRdb stores in-frame clones only, minus some. The sample holds around 330,000 clones, around 91% seen once. The sample consisted of PBMCs or T cells enriched from blood (not recorded which). The source is a woman between 35 and 50 years old who had recovered from COVID-19. Each CDR3 is given with its conserved first and last residue. Clone size appears in some rows only: once, few, many, or a class for an expanded clone.

18,TRBV11-2,TRBJ1-5,NA,CASSVSHPDRGLRQPQHF
15,TRBV7-9,TRBJ1-1,NA,CASSPRDTMNTEAFF
15,TRBV9,TRBJ2-3,NA,CASSVGTSDPDTQYF
15,TRBV28,TRBJ2-7,NA,CASRRSGTGYYEQYF
16,TRBV27,TRBJ2-2,NA,CASTRLAGADTGELFF
13,TRBV27,TRBJ1-1,once,CASSFLRKTEAFF
17,TRBV7-3,TRBJ1-6,NA,CASSRHRAESYNSPLHF
13,TRBV7-9,TRBJ1-3,NA,CASSTTREATIYF
12,TRBV2,TRBJ1-5,few,CASNRGNQPQHF
19,TRBV7-2,TRBJ2-1,NA,CASSSAGGGPTSSYNEQFF
15,TRBV19,TRBJ2-7,NA,CASSNLGEGSYEQYF
17,TRBV7-2,TRBJ2-3,NA,CASSLLQATRGGDTQYF
14,TRBV9,TRBJ2-1,NA,CASSPRGGRYEQFF
13,TRBV12-3/TRBV12-4,TRBJ1-4,NA,CASSPDLNEKLFF
12,TRBV5-4,TRBJ1-6,NA,CASRRGNSPLHF
18,TRBV28,TRBJ2-1,once,CASSFSGASGRAYNEQFF
15,TRBV24-1,TRBJ1-6,NA,CATSDARLGDSPLHF
18,TRBV7-9,TRBJ1-3,NA,CASSLERTGGFSGNTIYF
15,TRBV14,TRBJ1-2,NA,CASSLRQGQTYGYTF
14,TRBV7-9,TRBJ1-3,few,CASRTDLPGNTIYF
16,TRBV6-4,TRBJ2-1,NA,CASSDVETRANDEQFF
12,TRBV7-3,TRBJ2-1,NA,CASSLGINEQFF
13,TRBV2,TRBJ2-5,NA,CASRARLQETQYF
16,TRBV9,TRBJ2-7,NA,CASSGEGQGYSYEQYF
13,TRBV24-1,TRBJ1-1,few,CATSDSMNTEAFF